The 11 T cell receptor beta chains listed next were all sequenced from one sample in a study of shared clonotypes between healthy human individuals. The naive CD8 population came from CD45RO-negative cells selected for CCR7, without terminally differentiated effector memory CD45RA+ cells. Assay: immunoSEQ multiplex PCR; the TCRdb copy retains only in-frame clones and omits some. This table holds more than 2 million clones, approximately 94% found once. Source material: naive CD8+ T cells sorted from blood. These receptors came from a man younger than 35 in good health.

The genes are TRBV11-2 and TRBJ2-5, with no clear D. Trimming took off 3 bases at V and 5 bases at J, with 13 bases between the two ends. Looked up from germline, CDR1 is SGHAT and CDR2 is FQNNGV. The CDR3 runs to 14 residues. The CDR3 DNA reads TGTGCCAGCAGCTTTAGACTGCTCGGTGAGACCCAGTACTTC. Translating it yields CASSFRLLGETQYF.

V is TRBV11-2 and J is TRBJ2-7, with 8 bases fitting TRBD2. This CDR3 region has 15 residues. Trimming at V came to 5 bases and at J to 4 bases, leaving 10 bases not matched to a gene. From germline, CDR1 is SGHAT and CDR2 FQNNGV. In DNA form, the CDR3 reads TGTGCCAGCAGCCAATCCGGGACTAGTGGTTACGAGCAGTACTTC. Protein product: CASSQSGTSGYEQYF.

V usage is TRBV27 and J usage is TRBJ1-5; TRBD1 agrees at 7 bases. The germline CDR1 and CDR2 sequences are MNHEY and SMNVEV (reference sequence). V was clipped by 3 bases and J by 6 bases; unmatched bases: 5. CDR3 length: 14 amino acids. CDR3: CASSFLRGGQPQHF. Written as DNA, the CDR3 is TGTGCCAGCAGTTTCCTCAGGGGGGGTCAGCCCCAGCATTTT.

The CDR3 nucleotides are TGTGCCAGCAGTACCCTAGCCGGCAACCCCTACGAGCAGTACTTC. This translates into CASSTLAGNPYEQYF. The gene calls are TRBV2 and TRBJ2-5; maybe TRBD2 (5 bases). The tail of the sequence fits TRBJ2-7 better, so the J call may be wrong. Germline loops: CDR1 SNHLY, CDR2 FYNNEI. The CDR3 is 15 amino acids.

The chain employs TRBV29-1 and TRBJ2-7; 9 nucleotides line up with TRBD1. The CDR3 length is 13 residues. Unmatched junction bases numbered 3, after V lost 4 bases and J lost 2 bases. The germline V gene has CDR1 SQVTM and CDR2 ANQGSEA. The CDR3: CSVGQGGTYEQYF. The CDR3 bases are TGCAGCGTTGGACAGGGGGGAACCTACGAGCAGTACTTC.

The CDR3: CASTDLGGANVLTF. CDR3 coding DNA: TGTGCCAGCACGGATCTCGGGGGGGCCAACGTCCTGACTTTC. V is TRBV27 and J is TRBJ2-6; D is undetermined. Germline CDR1 is MNHEY and CDR2 is SMNVEV (reference sequence). V was pared by 7 bases and J by 4 bases, with 11 bases between. The CDR3 has 14 residues.

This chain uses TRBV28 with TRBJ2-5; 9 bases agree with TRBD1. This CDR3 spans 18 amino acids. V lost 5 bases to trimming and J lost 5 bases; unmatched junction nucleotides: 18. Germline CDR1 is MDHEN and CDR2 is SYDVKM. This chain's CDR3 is CASSLDYEGQGSEETQYF. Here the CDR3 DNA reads TGTGCCAGCAGTCTTGATTATGAGGGACAGGGAAGCGAGGAGACCCAGTACTTC. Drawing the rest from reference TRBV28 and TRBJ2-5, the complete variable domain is DVKVTQSSRYLVKRTGEKVFLECVQDMDHENMFWYRQDPGLGLRLIYFSYDVKMKEKGDIPEGYSVSREKKERFSLILESASTNQTSMYLCASSLDYEGQGSEETQYFGPGTRLLVL.

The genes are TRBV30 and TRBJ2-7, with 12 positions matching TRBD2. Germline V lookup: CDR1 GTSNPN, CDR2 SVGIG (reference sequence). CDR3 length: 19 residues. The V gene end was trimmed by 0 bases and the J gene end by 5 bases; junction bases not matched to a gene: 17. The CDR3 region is CAWSVIPPLAGGLADEQYF. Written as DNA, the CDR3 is TGTGCCTGGAGTGTAATACCACCCCTAGCGGGAGGGCTAGCGGACGAGCAGTACTTC.

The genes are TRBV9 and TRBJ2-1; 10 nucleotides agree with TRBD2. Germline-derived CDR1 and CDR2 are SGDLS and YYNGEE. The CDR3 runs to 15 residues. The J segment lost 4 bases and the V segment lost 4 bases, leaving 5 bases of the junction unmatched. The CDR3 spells CASSTSGRDYNEQFF. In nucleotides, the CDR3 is TGTGCCAGCAGCACAAGCGGGAGGGATTACAATGAGCAGTTCTTC.

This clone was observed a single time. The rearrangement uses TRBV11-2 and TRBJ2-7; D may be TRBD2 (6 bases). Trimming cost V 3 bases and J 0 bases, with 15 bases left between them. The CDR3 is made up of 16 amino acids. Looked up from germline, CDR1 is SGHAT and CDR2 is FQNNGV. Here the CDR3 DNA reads TGTGCCAGCAGCTTTTACTCGGCGGGGCCCTCCTACGAGCAGTACTTC. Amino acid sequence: CASSFYSAGPSYEQYF.

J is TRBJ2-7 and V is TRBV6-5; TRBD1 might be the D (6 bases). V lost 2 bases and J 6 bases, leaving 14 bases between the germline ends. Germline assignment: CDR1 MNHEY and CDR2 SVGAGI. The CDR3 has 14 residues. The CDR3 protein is CASSYGETGVEQYF. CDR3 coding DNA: TGTGCCAGCAGTTACGGTGAGACAGGAGTCGAGCAGTACTTC.